What follows are 28 T cell receptor beta chains derived from one specimen sequenced in a study of T cells after posttransplantation cyclophosphamide. Clones were sequenced by immunoSEQ multiplex PCR, and TCRdb holds only the in-frame ones, with some missing. This sample carries approximately 25,000 clones, none of them present only once. Cyclophosphamide on days +3 and +4 followed busulfan-fludarabine conditioning and a marrow graft. Sequencing was performed on PBMCs, taken after allogeneic stem cell transplant with posttransplant cyclophosphamide. All receptors derive from a male patient under 35 who received an allogeneic stem cell transplant from a related donor, was CMV-positive, and had no GVHD. The T cells may come from the graft donor.

Ten or more counts support this clone. The V call is TRBV7-2, the J call TRBJ2-7; perhaps TRBD1 as D (6 bases). Germline loops: CDR1 SGHTA, CDR2 FQGNSA. Between the trimmed V and J ends, which lost 2 bases and 12 bases, there was a span of 14 bases. The CDR3 contains 12 residues. The CDR3 DNA reads TGTGCCAGCAGCTTACCAGGACAGCTAGGGTACTTC. Its protein product is CASSLPGQLGYF.

This clone was counted between two and nine times. The V call is TRBV10-3, the J call TRBJ2-7; 11 bases match TRBD2. The CDR3 has 14 residues. Germline loops: CDR1 ENHRY, CDR2 SYGVKD. J gave up 3 bases and V 5 bases, and 3 bases lay outside the gene matches. The DNA for the CDR3 is TGTGCCATCAGTCCCGGGACTAGCGGCTACGAGCAGTACTTC. This sequence encodes CAISPGTSGYEQYF.

This clone was seen ten or more times. The chain joins TRBV5-4 to TRBJ1-1, with D hard to call. V was cut by 1 base and J by 1 base, with 5 bases left in between. Germline V gene data show CDR1 as SGHNT and CDR2 as YYREEE (reference sequence). The CDR3 is 13 amino acids. CDR3 nucleotides: TGTGCCAGCAGCTTGTGGCAGAACACTGAAGCTTTCTTT. Translation gives CASSLWQNTEAFF.

This clone was seen at least ten times. The chain links TRBV9 to TRBJ2-1; D unresolved. Deletions cut 2 bases from V and 3 bases from J, with 6 bases between. The CDR3 totals 13 residues. In germline, CDR1 is SGDLS, CDR2 YYNGEE. CDR3 sequence: CASSVGSYNEQFF. CDR3 DNA sequence: TGTGCCAGCAGCGTTGGTAGCTACAATGAGCAGTTCTTC.

This clone was seen repeatedly, ten times or more. The chain has TRBV10-3 and TRBJ2-5, with a possible D match to TRBD2 (5 bases). V lost 3 bases to trimming and J lost 4 bases, with 21 bases between them. The V gene's germline CDR1 is ENHRY and CDR2 SYGVKD. The CDR3 is made up of 17 amino acids. The CDR3 spells CAISDPMELVGIETQYF. For the CDR3, the DNA is TGTGCCATCAGTGACCCAATGGAACTAGTGGGCATAGAGACCCAGTACTTC.

In this sample, this clone turned up many times. The V gene is TRBV11-2, the J gene TRBJ2-7; D is unresolved. Germline V CDR1 and CDR2: SGHAT, FQNNGV. This CDR3 spans 13 amino acids. V lost 1 base, J lost 3 bases, and 7 bases lay in between. As DNA, the CDR3 is TGTGCCAGCAGCTTAGTAGCCAGCTACGAGCAGTACTTC. Translating it yields CASSLVASYEQYF.

This clone has a count of ten or more. This chain's CDR3 is CASSLRTGNYGYTF. Here the CDR3 DNA reads TGTGCCAGCAGCCTCAGGACAGGGAACTATGGCTACACCTTC. The chain combines TRBV5-4 with TRBJ1-2, with 8 bases fitting TRBD1. Germline trimming cut 4 bases from V and 2 bases from J; bases unmatched to any gene: 4. The CDR3 is 14 residues long. CDR1 is SGHNT, CDR2 YYREEE, per germline (reference sequence).

Many counts were recorded for this clone. This rearrangement joins TRBV9 to TRBJ2-2; D is perhaps TRBD2 (6 bases). CDR1 and CDR2 (germline): SGDLS, YYNGEE. V lost 0 bases, J lost 0 bases, and 12 bases lay in between. The CDR3 covers 17 residues. CDR3 region: CASSVDRGSPNTGELFF. CDR3 DNA: TGTGCCAGCAGCGTAGACCGGGGGTCCCCGAACACCGGGGAGCTGTTTTTT.

This clone occurred many times. The chain uses TRBV11-3 and TRBJ2-1, with 11 bases lining up with TRBD2. With V trimmed by 5 bases and J by 5 bases, 11 bases remained unmatched. The V gene's germline CDR1 is SGHNT and CDR2 YENEEA. The length of the CDR3 is 17 residues. The CDR3 DNA is TGTGCCAGCAGCCCCCGCTCTAGCGGGGGGCCGGACAATGAGCAGTTCTTC. Translation: CASSPRSSGGPDNEQFF.

This rearrangement joins TRBV15 to TRBJ2-1; 9 nucleotides agree with TRBD2. V shed 1 base and J 6 bases; nucleotides not matched to a gene: 7. In germline, CDR1 is LNHNV, CDR2 YYDKDF (reference sequence). The CDR3 loop spans 16 amino acids. In DNA form, the CDR3 reads TGTGCCACCAGCAGAGGGGCGGGAGGGCCGCTCAATGAGCAGTTCTTC. Residues: CATSRGAGGPLNEQFF.

This clone was picked up many times. The V gene is TRBV7-3, the J gene TRBJ2-1; 10 nucleotides match TRBD2. The CDR3 contains 14 residues. Germline CDR1 reads SGHTA; CDR2 reads FQGTGA. The junction had 6 bases not matched to a gene; V was cut back by 5 bases and J by 8 bases. CDR3 sequence (DNA): TGTGCCAGCAGCGCGGGACTAGCGATCGATGAGCAGTTCTTC. Its protein is CASSAGLAIDEQFF.

This clone showed up many times. V gene TRBV7-6 combines with J gene TRBJ2-5, with TRBD2 identical over 12 bases. The V gene's germline CDR1 is SGHVS and CDR2 FNYEAQ. The trim removed 1 base at V and 7 bases at J, leaving 7 bases unmatched. This CDR3 has 16 residues. This chain's CDR3 is CASSLGTSGTLGTQYF. CDR3 sequence (DNA): TGTGCCAGCAGCTTAGGGACTAGCGGGACCCTCGGGACCCAGTACTTC.

In its sample, this clone was seen a few times. The chain has TRBV11-2 and TRBJ2-5; D is possibly TRBD1 (5 bases). The closer fit of TRBJ2-7 to the DNA end suggests the J call may be wrong. Germline values: CDR1 SGHAT, CDR2 FQNNGV. The CDR3 is 15 residues long. In nucleotides, the CDR3 is TGTGCCAGCAGCACCGGGCAGGGCCCGGGCTACGAGCAGTACTTC. The encoded protein is CASSTGQGPGYEQYF.

This clone was detected ten times or more. The chain joins TRBV28 to TRBJ2-2; TRBD1 aligns across 7 bases. The CDR3 has 17 amino acids. Germline V lookup: CDR1 MDHEN, CDR2 SYDVKM. The J segment lost 7 bases and the V segment lost 5 bases, leaving 16 bases of the junction unmatched. The CDR3 reads CASSMAKSGGLSGELFF. The CDR3 DNA follows: TGTGCCAGCAGTATGGCTAAATCAGGGGGTCTGAGCGGGGAGCTGTTTTTT.

This clone showed up many times. The rearrangement links TRBV27 to TRBJ2-7; no clear D gene. The germline gives CDR1 MNHEY, CDR2 SMNVEV (reference sequence). V was clipped by 3 bases and J by 1 base, with 7 bases between them. The CDR3 has 13 amino acids. In DNA form, the CDR3 reads TGTGCCAGCAGTTTCGGCGGATCCTACGAGCAGTACTTC. It is translated as CASSFGGSYEQYF.

This clone was found a few times. The V call is TRBV6-5, the J call TRBJ2-5, with a weak D call TRBD1 (6 bases). The DNA end lines up better with TRBJ2-7; the J call may be wrong. Per the germline V gene, CDR1 is MNHEY and CDR2 is SVGAGI. The CDR3 runs 13 residues. CDR3 protein: CASSYKGVYEQYF. In DNA, the CDR3 is TGTGCCAGCAGTTACAAGGGGGTATACGAGCAGTACTTC.

This clone has ten or more counts. The V gene is TRBV27, the J gene TRBJ1-3, with TRBD1 matching 7 bases. The CDR3 covers 15 residues. Germline V gene data show CDR1 as MNHEY and CDR2 as SMNVEV (reference sequence). V shed 5 bases, J shed 5 bases, and the junction held 9 bases outside the gene matches. This CDR3 reads CASSQFPRGRNTIYF. CDR3 nucleotide sequence: TGTGCCAGCAGTCAATTTCCCAGGGGGAGAAACACCATATATTTT.

This clone appeared a few times. The rearrangement links TRBV10-3 to TRBJ2-5; 7 positions match TRBD2. The tail of the sequence fits TRBJ2-7 better, so the J call may be wrong. The CDR3 has 14 amino acids. Germline V gene data show CDR1 as ENHRY and CDR2 as SYGVKD. The CDR3 protein is CAISESREAAEQYF. The CDR3 nucleotides read TGTGCCATCAGTGAGTCCCGGGAGGCGGCCGAGCAGTACTTC.

This clone occurred many times. The rearrangement joins TRBV30 to TRBJ1-5; D ambiguous. The CDR3 is 13 amino acids. Trimming cost V 0 bases and J 3 bases, with 6 bases left between them. Germline V lookup: CDR1 GTSNPN, CDR2 SVGIG (reference sequence). The chain's CDR3 is CAWSVQSNQPQHF. In nucleotides, the CDR3 is TGTGCCTGGAGTGTACAGTCCAATCAGCCCCAGCATTTT.

This clone was counted many times. The genes are TRBV28 and TRBJ2-1, with TRBD2 matching 12 bases. Germline V gene lookup returns CDR1 MDHEN and CDR2 SYDVKM. The V gene end was trimmed by 4 bases and the J gene end by 6 bases; junction bases not matched to a gene: 13. CDR3 length equals 18 residues. The CDR3, as DNA: TGTGCCAGCAGTTCTCTTAGTCGGGCTAGCGGGAGGGCCAATGAGCAGTTCTTC. It yields the protein CASSSLSRASGRANEQFF.

This clone was recorded at least ten times. The chain uses TRBV9 and TRBJ1-4; weak D call: TRBD1 (5 bases). In germline, CDR1 is SGDLS, CDR2 YYNGEE. Trimming took 7 bases from V and 2 from J, leaving 18 bases between them. The CDR3 loop spans 16 amino acids. The CDR3 DNA follows: TGTGCCAGCGGGGAACAGGTTTTAGGGACTAATGAAAAACTGTTTTTT. Amino acids: CASGEQVLGTNEKLFF.

At least ten counts were recorded for this clone. The gene calls are TRBV4-3 and TRBJ2-2, with D tentatively TRBD1 (6 bases). From germline, CDR1 is LGHNA and CDR2 YSLEER. The ends were cut back, 0 bases at V and 5 bases at J, with 7 bases in the middle. The CDR3 sequence is 14 residues long. The CDR3 DNA reads TGCGCCAGCAGCCAAGACAGGGGTACCGGGGAGCTGTTTTTT. This codes for CASSQDRGTGELFF.

Ten or more counts support this clone. The chain recombines TRBV6-5 with TRBJ1-2; D gene uncertain. This CDR3 contains 13 residues. V lost 6 bases and J lost 6, with 14 bases in between. The V gene's germline CDR1 is MNHEY and CDR2 SVGAGI. CDR3: CASSLGPRDGYTF. The CDR3 DNA reads as TGTGCCAGCAGCCTCGGGCCGCGGGATGGCTACACCTTC.

This clone was recorded at least ten times. This chain connects TRBV4-1 to TRBJ2-7, with 9 bases that match TRBD1. Germline V gives CDR1 MGHRA, CDR2 YSYEKL. CDR3 size: 14 residues. The J segment lost 6 bases and the V segment lost 4 bases, leaving 7 bases of the junction unmatched. The CDR3 nucleotides are TGCGCCAGCAGCCCCCGGGACAGGGTATTCGAGCAGTACTTC. As protein: CASSPRDRVFEQYF.

This clone occurred many times. The chain is built from TRBV10-1 and TRBJ2-7; 7 bases match TRBD2. J gave up 2 bases and V 6 bases, and 4 bases lay outside the gene matches. CDR1 is WNHNN and CDR2 is SYGVQD in the germline V gene (reference sequence). This CDR3 is built from 13 residues. The CDR3 sequence: CASSGGLAYEQYF. The DNA for the CDR3 is TGCGCCAGCAGCGGTGGACTAGCCTACGAGCAGTACTTC.

This clone was picked up many times. The rearrangement links TRBV30 to TRBJ1-2, with D perhaps matching TRBD1 (5 bases). Per the germline V gene, CDR1 is GTSNPN and CDR2 is SVGIG (reference sequence). Trimming pared 4 bases from V and 3 bases from J, leaving 18 bases between. The CDR3 loop spans 15 amino acids. CDR3 DNA: TGTGCCTGGAAAATCCGGGACTTACTGGACTATGGCTACACCTTC. The encoded protein is CAWKIRDLLDYGYTF. Full variable domain (rest looked up from reference TRBV30 and TRBJ1-2): SQTIHQWPATLVQPVGSPLSLECTVEGTSNPNLYWYRQAAGRGLQLLFYSVGIGQISSEVPQNLSASRPQDRQFILSSKKLLLSDSGFYLCAWKIRDLLDYGYTFGSGTRLTVV.

This clone appeared many times. The rearrangement joins TRBV5-1 to TRBJ2-1; possible D gene TRBD2, 5 bases. Trimming cost V 0 bases and J 0 bases, with 10 bases left between them. The CDR3 consists of 16 residues. The germline gives CDR1 SGHRS, CDR2 YFSETQ. CDR3 sequence: CASSLAGKSSYNEQFF. The CDR3 DNA reads TGCGCCAGCAGCTTGGCCGGGAAAAGCTCCTACAATGAGCAGTTCTTC.

This clone occurred many times. The chain joins TRBV30 to TRBJ2-2, with 7 bases fitting TRBD1. The germline gives CDR1 GTSNPN, CDR2 SVGIG (reference sequence). The CDR3 totals 18 residues. V gave up 2 bases and J gave up 3 bases; unmatched junction bases: 15. The CDR3 is CAWSRGVRQGRDTGELFF. CDR3 bases: TGTGCCTGGAGTAGAGGGGTCCGACAGGGACGGGACACCGGGGAGCTGTTTTTT. The full variable domain, completed using reference TRBV30 and TRBJ2-2, is SQTIHQWPATLVQPVGSPLSLECTVEGTSNPNLYWYRQAAGRGLQLLFYSVGIGQISSEVPQNLSASRPQDRQFILSSKKLLLSDSGFYLCAWSRGVRQGRDTGELFFGEGSRLTVL.